This TCR beta chain was recovered during a study of shared clonotypes between healthy human individuals. Study background: CD4 naive and memory got three plates each, CD8 naive two, CD8 memory one. General study results and limits: Since donors were few, the genetic and exposure-history diversity represented was limited.

DNA at about 200 ng, 30,000 or so T cell genomes, went into sorted-subset replicate PCRs. As processed by the authors: For the immunoSEQ data, sequences were junction-only without quality scores, so filtering differed. Produced via immunoSEQ multiplex PCR; TCRdb's table is partial and in-frame only. The DNA was the basis for D and trimming; V, J and clone size are from that table. The repertoire consists of 2 million to 3 million clones, with more than 85% occurring once and the leading ten covering about 0.34%. The CDR3 runs 13 residues. Trimming cost V 6 bases and J 7 bases; bases outside gene matches: 4. Germline loops: CDR1 MNHNS, CDR2 SASEGT. This clone was seen only once. What it recognizes is unknown.

This clonotype was sampled from a man aged 18 to 35 in good health. Some clones in this sample may be carry-over from other donors' samples. The sequencing input was naive CD4+ T cells from PBMCs. Subset denoted: CD45RA+ positively selected. The chain carries TRBV6-1 and TRBJ2-3; 10 bases line up with TRBD2. CDR3 DNA: TGTGCCAGCAGGGAACTAGCGGGGAATACGCAGTATTTT. The encoded protein is CASRELAGNTQYF.